This T cell receptor beta chain appears in the sequencing data of a study of shared clonotypes between healthy human individuals. Across the whole study: Participating donors consisted of a couple of women and a few men aged 18 to 49. CD8 memory received one plate per donor, CD8 naive two, CD4 memory three and CD4 naive three.

Using around 200 ng DNA, approximately 27,000 T cell genomes, the sorted-subset replicate PCRs were run. Authors' methods: For the immunoSEQ data, sequences were junction-only without quality scores, so filtering differed. Libraries were prepared by immunoSEQ multiplex PCR; TCRdb keeps only in-frame clonotypes and omits some of them. V and J calls and clone size are as listed in that table; D and trimming were resolved from the DNA. The profile shows 650,000 to 700,000 clones, less than 95% of them singletons. Germline V CDR1 and CDR2: SEHNR, FQNEAQ (reference sequence). The CDR3 length is 18 residues.

The chain carries TRBV7-9 and TRBJ2-5, with 10 nucleotides matching TRBD2. The J call could be wrong; TRBJ2-7 is a better fit for the DNA end. This clonotype was obtained from a man between 18 and 29 years old in good health. Some clones in this sample may be carry-over from other donors' samples. The specimen was memory CD8+ T cells from PBMCs. Sample subset: CD45RO+ cells pooled with CCR7-negative TemRA cells. The CDR3: CASSLARLAGERPYEQYF. DNA of the CDR3: TGTGCCAGCAGCTTAGCGCGCCTAGCGGGAGAGAGACCCTACGAGCAGTACTTC.